This T cell receptor beta chain was sequenced in a study of regulatory T cells in long-lasting Graves disease. Time point denoted: newly diagnosed GD, antithyroid drugs for less than 3 months. From RNA extracted from PBMCs, the TCR library was made. The V end was cut by 3 bases, the J end by 5 bases, with 16 bases between. The CDR3 sequence is 16 residues long. The germline V gene has CDR1 SGHTA and CDR2 FQGNSA. General study findings and limits: Fewer public clonotypes were shared by new patients (roughly 910) than by persistent patients (roughly 2,500). The analysis examined peripheral blood only and excluded thyroid tissue.

CDR3 regions were amplified by Arm-PCR using iRepertoire HTBI primers to build TCR beta libraries. TCRdb called the multiplex PCR reads again in MiXCR, with one record for every CDR3 protein. This table holds around 500,000 distinct CDR3 sequences, roughly 16% found once. Note on this clonotype: Its antigen remains unknown.

These data were also reused for a study on T cells in Graves' hyperthyroidism and ophthalmopathy.

Sequencing used peripheral blood mononuclear cells (PBMCs), obtained at new diagnosis, from a patient treated with antithyroid drugs. The sequence came from a woman aged 35-65 years with Graves disease. The gene calls are TRBV7-2 and TRBJ2-2; D is possibly TRBD1 (6 bases). In nucleotides, the CDR3 is TGTGCCAGCAGCTTGGAGTCAGGGGATTTGACCGGGGAGCTGTTTTTT. It specifies CASSLESGDLTGELFF. Together with reference TRBV7-2 and TRBJ2-2, the CDR3 gives the full variable domain: GAGVSQSPSNKVTEKGKDVELRCDPISGHTALYWYRQSLGQGLEFLIYFQGNSAPDKSGLPSDRFSAERTGGSVSTLTIQRTQQEDSAVYLCASSLESGDLTGELFFGEGSRLTVL.